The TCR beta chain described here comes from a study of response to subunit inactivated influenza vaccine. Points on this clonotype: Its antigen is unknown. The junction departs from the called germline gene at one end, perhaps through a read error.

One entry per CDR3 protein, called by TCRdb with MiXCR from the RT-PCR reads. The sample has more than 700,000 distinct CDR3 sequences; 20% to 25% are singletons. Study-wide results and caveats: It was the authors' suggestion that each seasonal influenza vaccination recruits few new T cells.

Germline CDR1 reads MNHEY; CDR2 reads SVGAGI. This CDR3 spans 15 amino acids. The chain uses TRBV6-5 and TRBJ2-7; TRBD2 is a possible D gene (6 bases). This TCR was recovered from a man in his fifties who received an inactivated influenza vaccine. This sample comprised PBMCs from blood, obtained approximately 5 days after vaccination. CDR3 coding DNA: TGTGCCAGCACTTACGCAGCGGGTCTTTCCTACGAGCAGTACTTC. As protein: CASTYAAGLSYEQYF.